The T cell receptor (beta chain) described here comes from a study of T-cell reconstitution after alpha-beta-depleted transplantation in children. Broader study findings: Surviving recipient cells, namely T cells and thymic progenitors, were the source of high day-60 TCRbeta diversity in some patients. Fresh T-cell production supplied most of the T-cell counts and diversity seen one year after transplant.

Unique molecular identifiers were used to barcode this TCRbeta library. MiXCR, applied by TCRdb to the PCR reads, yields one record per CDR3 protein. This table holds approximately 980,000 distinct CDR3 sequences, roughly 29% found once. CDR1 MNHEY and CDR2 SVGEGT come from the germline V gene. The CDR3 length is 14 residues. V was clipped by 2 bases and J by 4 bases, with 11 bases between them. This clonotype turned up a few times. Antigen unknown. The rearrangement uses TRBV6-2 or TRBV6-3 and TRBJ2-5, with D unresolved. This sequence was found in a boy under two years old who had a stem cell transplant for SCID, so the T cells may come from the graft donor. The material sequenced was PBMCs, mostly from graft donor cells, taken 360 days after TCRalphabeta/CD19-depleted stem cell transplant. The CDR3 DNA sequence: TGTGCCAGCAGTTACGGCTGGTTTGCAGAGACCCAGTACTTC. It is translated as CASSYGWFAETQYF.